This T cell receptor beta chain was recorded in a study of OX40 agonist ivuxolimab in advanced cancers. Profiled with immunoSEQ multiplex PCR; TCRdb holds only in-frame clones, not every one. Of 60,000 to 80,000 clones listed, around 83% are singletons. V was pared by 5 bases and J by 4 bases, with 5 bases between. CDR1 SGHTA and CDR2 FQGNSA come from the germline V gene. The CDR3 spans 11 residues. The source material was CD4+ or CD8+ T cells sorted from blood, sampled in a trial of the OX40 agonist ivuxolimab. The V call is TRBV7-2, the J call TRBJ1-1; D remains ambiguous. This receptor was taken from an adult with an advanced solid tumor such as melanoma, head and neck, liver or kidney cancer. Here the CDR3 reads CASSPFTEAFF. The CDR3 DNA is TGTGCCAGCAGCCCATTCACTGAAGCTTTCTTT.